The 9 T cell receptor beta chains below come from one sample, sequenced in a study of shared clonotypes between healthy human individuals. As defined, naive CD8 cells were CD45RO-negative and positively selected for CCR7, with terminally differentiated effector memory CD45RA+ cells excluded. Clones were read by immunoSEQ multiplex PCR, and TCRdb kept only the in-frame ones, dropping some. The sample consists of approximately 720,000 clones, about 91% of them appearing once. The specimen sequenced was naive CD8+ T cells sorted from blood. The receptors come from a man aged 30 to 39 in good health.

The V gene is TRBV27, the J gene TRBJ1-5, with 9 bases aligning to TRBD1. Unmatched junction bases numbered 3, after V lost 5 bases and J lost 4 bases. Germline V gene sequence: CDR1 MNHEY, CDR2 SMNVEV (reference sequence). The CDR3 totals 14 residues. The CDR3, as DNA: TGTGCCAGCAGTGCGACAGGGGGGAATCAGCCCCAGCATTTT. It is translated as CASSATGGNQPQHF.

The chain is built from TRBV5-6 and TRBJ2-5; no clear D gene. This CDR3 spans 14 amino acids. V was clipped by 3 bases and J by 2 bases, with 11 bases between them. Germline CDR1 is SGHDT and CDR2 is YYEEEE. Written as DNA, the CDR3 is TGTGCCAGCAGCTCCCATCGAGGACAAGAGACCCAGTACTTC. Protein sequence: CASSSHRGQETQYF. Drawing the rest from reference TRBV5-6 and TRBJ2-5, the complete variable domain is DAGVTQSPTHLIKTRGQQVTLRCSPKSGHDTVSWYQQALGQGPQFIFQYYEEEERQRGNFPDRFSGHQFPNYSSELNVNALLLGDSALYLCASSSHRGQETQYFGPGTRLLVL.

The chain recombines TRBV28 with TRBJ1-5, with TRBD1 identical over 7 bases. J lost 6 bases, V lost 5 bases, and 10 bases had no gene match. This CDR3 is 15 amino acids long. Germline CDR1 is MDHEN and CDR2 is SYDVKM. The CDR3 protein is CASSPMTGYSQPQHF. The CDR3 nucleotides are TGTGCCAGCAGTCCTATGACAGGGTATAGTCAGCCCCAGCATTTT. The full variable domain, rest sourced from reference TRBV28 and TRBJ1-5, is DVKVTQSSRYLVKRTGEKVFLECVQDMDHENMFWYRQDPGLGLRLIYFSYDVKMKEKGDIPEGYSVSREKKERFSLILESASTNQTSMYLCASSPMTGYSQPQHFGDGTRLSIL.

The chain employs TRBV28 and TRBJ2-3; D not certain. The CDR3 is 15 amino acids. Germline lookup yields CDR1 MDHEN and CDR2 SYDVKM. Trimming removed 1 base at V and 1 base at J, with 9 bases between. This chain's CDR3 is CASSLLGRGTDTQYF. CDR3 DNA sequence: TGTGCCAGCAGTTTATTAGGTAGGGGCACAGATACGCAGTATTTT.

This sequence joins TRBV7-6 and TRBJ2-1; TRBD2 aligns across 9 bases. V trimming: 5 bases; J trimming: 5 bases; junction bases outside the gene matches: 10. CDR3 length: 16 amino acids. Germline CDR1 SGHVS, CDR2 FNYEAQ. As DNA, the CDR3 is TGTGCCAGCAGCATAGGTAGCGGGAGAGGCGACAATGAGCAGTTCTTC. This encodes CASSIGSGRGDNEQFF.

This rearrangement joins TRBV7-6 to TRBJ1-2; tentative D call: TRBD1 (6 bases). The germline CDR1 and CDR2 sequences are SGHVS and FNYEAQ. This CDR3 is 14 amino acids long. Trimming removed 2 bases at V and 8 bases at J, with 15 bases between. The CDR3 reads CASSLRKQGGGYTF. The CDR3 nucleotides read TGTGCCAGCAGCTTACGAAAACAGGGAGGCGGCTACACCTTC.

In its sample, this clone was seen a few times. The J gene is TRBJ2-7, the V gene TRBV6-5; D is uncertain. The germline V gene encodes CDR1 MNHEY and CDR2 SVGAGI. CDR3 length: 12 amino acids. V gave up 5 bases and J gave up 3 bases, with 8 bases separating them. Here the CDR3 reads CASSGPNYEQYF. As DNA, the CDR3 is TGTGCCAGCAGTGGTCCTAACTACGAGCAGTACTTC.

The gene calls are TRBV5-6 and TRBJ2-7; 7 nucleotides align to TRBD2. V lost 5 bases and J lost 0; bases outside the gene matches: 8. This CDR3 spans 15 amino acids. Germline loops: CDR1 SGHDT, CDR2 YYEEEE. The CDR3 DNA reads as TGTGCCAGCAGACCTGGACTAGTAAGCTCCTACGAGCAGTACTTC. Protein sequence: CASRPGLVSSYEQYF.

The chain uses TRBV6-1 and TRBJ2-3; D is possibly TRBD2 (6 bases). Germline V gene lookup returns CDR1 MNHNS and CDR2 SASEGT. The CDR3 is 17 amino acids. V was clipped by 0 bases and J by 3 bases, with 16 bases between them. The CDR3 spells CASSEASPGLRTDTQYF. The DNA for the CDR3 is TGTGCCAGCAGTGAAGCTTCACCGGGACTGAGGACAGATACGCAGTATTTT.